This TCR beta chain emerged from a study of T-cell memory formation after mild COVID-19. Study in general: Clusters were largely donor specific. General study results and limits: SARS-CoV-2 specificity of second-wave clones peaking day 37 was unconfirmed. Contracting CD4+ clones sat mainly in CM and EM; CD8+ in EMRA. Later expanders leaned toward CD4+, whereas clones contracting from day 15 to 85 were balanced CD4/CD8.

V lost 6 bases and J lost 6; bases outside the gene matches: 7. Germline V lookup: CDR1 SGHNT, CDR2 YYREEE (reference sequence). CDR3 length: 13 amino acids. TCRdb ran MiXCR on the 5' RACE reads and lists one entry per CDR3 protein. In the table there are some 300,000 distinct CDR3 sequences, just under 20% of which are singletons. A remark on this clonotype: No antigen is known for it.

The TCR sequence derives from a young man who had mild COVID-19 (a few samples of this study predate the infection). Cell type and time point are not known. The sample consisted of PBMCs or a T cell subset sorted from them (not recorded which). V usage is TRBV5-4 and J usage is TRBJ2-7, with 9 bases aligning to TRBD1. The CDR3 DNA reads as TGTGCCAGCACCTGGGACAGGGTCGGCGAGCAGTACTTC. It yields the protein CASTWDRVGEQYF. The whole variable domain, remainder taken from reference TRBV5-4 and TRBJ2-7, is ETGVTQSPTHLIKTRGQQVTLRCSSQSGHNTVSWYQQALGQGPQFIFQYYREEENGRGNFPPRFSGLQFPNYSSELNVNALELDDSALYLCASTWDRVGEQYFGPGTRLTVT.